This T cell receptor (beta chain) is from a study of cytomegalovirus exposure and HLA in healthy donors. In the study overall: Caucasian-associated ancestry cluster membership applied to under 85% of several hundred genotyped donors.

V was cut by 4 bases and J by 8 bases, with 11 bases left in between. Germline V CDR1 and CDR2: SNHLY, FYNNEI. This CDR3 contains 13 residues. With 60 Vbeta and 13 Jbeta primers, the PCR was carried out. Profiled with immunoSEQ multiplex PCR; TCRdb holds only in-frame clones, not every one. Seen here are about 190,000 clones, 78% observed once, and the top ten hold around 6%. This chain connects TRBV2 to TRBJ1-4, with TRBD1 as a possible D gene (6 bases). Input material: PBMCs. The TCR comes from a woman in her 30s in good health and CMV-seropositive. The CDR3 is CASSVRTAEKLFF. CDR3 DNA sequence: TGTGCCAGCAGTGTGAGGACAGCAGAAAAACTGTTTTTT.